This T cell receptor beta chain appears in the sequencing data of a study of Graves' ophthalmopathy and Graves' hyperthyroidism. Overall study: Peripheral blood samples were taken at initial diagnosis, before any treatment.

Points on this clonotype: Its antigen is unknown.

The ends lost 1 base at V and 7 bases at J; junction bases unmatched: 4. In germline, CDR1 is GTSNPN, CDR2 SVGIG (reference sequence). This CDR3 comprises 13 residues. Amplification from RNA transcripts yielded the TCR beta CDR3 regions. A first-round RT-PCR used HTBI primers, followed by a second-round multiplex PCR. In TCRdb, the multiplex PCR reads were re-called with MiXCR into one record per CDR3 protein. The table records around 470,000 distinct CDR3 sequences, 14% of them present only once. Other autoimmune diseases, uncontrolled infections, pregnancy or lactation excluded patients from enrollment. From fresh peripheral blood, about 10 ml in volume, the PBMCs were obtained. General observations from the study: As the model predicted ophthalmopathy progression, it achieved a sensitivity of roughly 69% and a specificity of about 72%.

This TCR came from a woman aged 25 to 39 with Graves' ophthalmopathy. Input material: blood. The rearrangement joins TRBV30 to TRBJ1-2; the match to TRBD1 covers 9 bases. The CDR3 region has the DNA TGTGCCTGGAGTGCGGACAGGGGCGGTGGCTACACCTTC. It specifies CAWSADRGGGYTF.